This record looks at one T cell receptor beta chain sequence and its context. This record comes from a study of T cell changes during pregnancy in multiple sclerosis. Germline CDR1 reads KGHSH; CDR2 reads LQKENI. This CDR3 comprises 13 residues. V was shortened by 11 bases and J by 4 bases, with 17 bases between the two germline ends. Using immunoSEQ multiplex PCR, the repertoire was profiled, and TCRdb retains in-frame clones only, with some absent. The table has some 21,000 clones, about 91% seen once. The sequencing used CD4+ T cells from peripheral blood mononuclear cells, collected in the third trimester of pregnancy. The TCR originated in a female donor with multiple sclerosis, enrolled in a pregnancy study. This chain uses TRBV18 with TRBJ1-1, with D maybe TRBD1 (5 bases). CDR3 DNA: TGTGCCTCACTCTACAGGCCGGGCACTGAAGCTTTCTTT. This sequence encodes CASLYRPGTEAFF.